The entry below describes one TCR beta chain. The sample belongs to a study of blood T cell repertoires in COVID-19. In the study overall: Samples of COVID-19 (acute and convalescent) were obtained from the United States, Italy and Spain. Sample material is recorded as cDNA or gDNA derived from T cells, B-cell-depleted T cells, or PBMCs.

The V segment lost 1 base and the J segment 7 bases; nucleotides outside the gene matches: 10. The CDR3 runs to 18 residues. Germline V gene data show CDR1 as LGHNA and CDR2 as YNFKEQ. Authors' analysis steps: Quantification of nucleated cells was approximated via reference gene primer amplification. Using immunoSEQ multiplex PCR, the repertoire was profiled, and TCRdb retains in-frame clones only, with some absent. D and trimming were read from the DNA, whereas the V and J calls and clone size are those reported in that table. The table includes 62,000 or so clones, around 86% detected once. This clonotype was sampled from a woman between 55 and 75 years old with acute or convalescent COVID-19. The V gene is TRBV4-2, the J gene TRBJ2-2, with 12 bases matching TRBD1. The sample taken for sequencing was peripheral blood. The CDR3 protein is CASSQGLWDRGLSGELFF. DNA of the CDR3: TGTGCCAGCAGCCAAGGTCTTTGGGACAGGGGGCTTAGCGGGGAGCTGTTTTTT.